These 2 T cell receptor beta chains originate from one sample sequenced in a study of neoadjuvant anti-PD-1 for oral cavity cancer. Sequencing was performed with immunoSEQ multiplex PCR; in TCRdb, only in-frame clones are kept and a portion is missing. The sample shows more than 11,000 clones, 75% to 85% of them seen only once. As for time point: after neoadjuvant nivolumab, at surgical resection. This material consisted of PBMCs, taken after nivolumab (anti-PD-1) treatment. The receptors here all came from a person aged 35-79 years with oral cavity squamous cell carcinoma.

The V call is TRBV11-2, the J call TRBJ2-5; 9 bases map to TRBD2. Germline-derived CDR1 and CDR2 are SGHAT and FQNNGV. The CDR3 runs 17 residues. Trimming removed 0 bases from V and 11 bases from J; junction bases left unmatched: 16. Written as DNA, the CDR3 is TGTGCCAGCAGCTTAGATATGTCGGCTAGCGGGACCTTGGAGCAGTACTTC. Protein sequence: CASSLDMSASGTLEQYF.

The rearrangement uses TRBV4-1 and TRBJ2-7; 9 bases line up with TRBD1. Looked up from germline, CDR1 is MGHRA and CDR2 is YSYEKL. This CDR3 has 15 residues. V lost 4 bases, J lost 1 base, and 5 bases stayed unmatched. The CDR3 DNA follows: TGCGCCAGCAGCCTCAGGGACAGGGCGTCCTACGAGCAGTACTTC. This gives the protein CASSLRDRASYEQYF.